A selection of T cell receptor beta chains follows, all from one sample in a study of beta chain features in type 1 diabetes. Profiled with immunoSEQ multiplex PCR; TCRdb holds only in-frame clones, not every one. The table shows under 500,000 clones, with roughly 31% occurring only once. Sequenced sample: naive CD4+ T cells from blood. The receptors derive from a man aged 18 to 29 in good health. Both conserved end residues are part of each CDR3. A D gene is named only where the DNA matches it firmly. Clone size, where shown, is once, few, many, or a class for clones that have expanded.

D | size | J | V | CDR3 | DNA
NA | NA | TRBJ1-4 | TRBV4-1 | CASSRIANEKLFF | TGCGCCAGCAGCCGGATAGCCAATGAAAAACTGTTTTTT
NA | few | TRBJ1-2 | TRBV29-1 | CSVVNSAYGYTF | TGCAGCGTTGTCAACAGTGCCTATGGCTACACCTTC
TRBD2 | few | TRBJ2-5 | TRBV7-9 | CASSQGYEAGGTPETQYF | TGTGCCAGCAGTCAGGGGTACGAAGCGGGAGGTACCCCAGAGACCCAGTACTTC
NA | NA | TRBJ2-1 | TRBV18 | CASSPQGYNEQFF | TGTGCCAGCTCACCACAGGGTTACAATGAGCAGTTCTTC
NA | NA | TRBJ2-6 | TRBV30 | CAWSGGGANVLTF | TGTGCCTGGAGCGGCGGTGGGGCCAACGTCCTGACTTTC
NA | NA | TRBJ2-1 | TRBV7-9 | CASSLVASGSSYNEQFF | TGTGCCAGCAGCTTAGTCGCGAGCGGCAGCTCCTACAATGAGCAGTTCTTC
NA | few | TRBJ2-7 | TRBV30 | CAWSVLAGPRPYEQYF | TGTGCCTGGAGTGTACTTGCGGGACCAAGGCCCTACGAGCAGTACTTC
NA | NA | TRBJ1-1 | TRBV14 | CASSQVLKAFF | TGTGCCAGCAGCCAAGTTCTCAAGGCTTTCTTT
TRBD2 | few | TRBJ2-4 | TRBV7-2 | CASSLAKGLAGEGTKNIQYF | TGTGCCAGCAGCTTAGCTAAGGGACTAGCGGGAGAGGGGACCAAAAACATTCAGTACTTC
NA | few | TRBJ2-5 | TRBV27 | CASSSPTGPRETQYF | TGTGCCAGCAGTTCCCCGACAGGCCCTCGGGAGACCCAGTACTTC
NA | NA | TRBJ2-7 | TRBV18 | CASSPSLGDEQYF | TGTGCCAGCTCACCGAGTCTGGGCGACGAGCAGTACTTC
NA | NA | TRBJ2-2 | TRBV30 | CAWRSEGELFF | TGTGCCTGGAGGTCTGAAGGGGAGCTGTTTTTT
NA | NA | TRBJ2-1 | TRBV29-1 | CTVRTAYNEQFF | TGCACCGTTCGGACAGCATACAATGAGCAGTTCTTC
NA | NA | TRBJ2-1 | TRBV5-6 | CASSLRAPYNEQFF | TGTGCCAGCAGTCTCAGGGCACCCTACAATGAGCAGTTCTTC
NA | NA | TRBJ2-5 | TRBV4-3 | CASSQDLAVQTQYF | TGCGCCAGCAGCCAAGATTTAGCGGTCCAGACCCAGTACTTC
TRBD1 | NA | TRBJ2-7 | TRBV25-1 | CASSDSRQGSYEQYF | TGTGCCAGCAGTGACTCCCGACAGGGTTCCTACGAGCAGTACTTC
TRBD2 | few | TRBJ2-1 | TRBV9 | CASSVGTSAHNEQFF | TGTGCCAGCAGCGTAGGGACTAGCGCTCACAATGAGCAGTTCTTC
NA | NA | TRBJ2-7 | TRBV15 | CATSRVGRSYEQYF | TGTGCCACCAGCAGAGTCGGCCGATCCTACGAGCAGTACTTC
NA | NA | TRBJ2-3 | TRBV2 | CASRGVGTDTQYF | TGTGCCAGCAGGGGGGTGGGCACAGATACGCAGTATTTT
NA | few | TRBJ2-7 | TRBV28 | CASSFDISYEQYF | TGTGCCAGCAGTTTTGACATCTCCTACGAGCAGTACTTC
TRBD1 | NA | TRBJ1-4 | TRBV7-9 | CASSPFGGTGEKLFF | TGTGCCAGCAGCCCATTTGGCGGGACAGGGGAAAAACTGTTTTTT
NA | few | TRBJ2-3 | TRBV18 | CASSPGTDTQYF | TGTGCCAGCTCACCAGGGACAGATACGCAGTATTTT
NA | once | TRBJ2-1 | TRBV30 | CAWRPRAGGAFF | TGTGCCTGGAGGCCGCGAGCGGGCGGGGCGTTCTTC
NA | few | TRBJ2-7 | TRBV30 | CAWSVTGHEQYF | TGTGCCTGGAGTGTAACGGGGCACGAGCAGTACTTC
NA | many | TRBJ2-5 | TRBV30 | CAWSADSRGTQYF | TGTGCCTGGAGTGCGGACTCCCGAGGGACCCAGTACTTC
TRBD1 | few | TRBJ2-1 | TRBV18 | CASSSLTGNIEQFF | TGTGCCAGCTCATCCCTGACAGGGAACATTGAGCAGTTCTTC
NA | NA | TRBJ2-5 | TRBV10-3 | CAISREGIGLSGTQETQYF | TGTGCCATCAGTCGGGAAGGTATTGGACTTAGCGGTACCCAAGAGACCCAGTACTTC
TRBD2 | NA | TRBJ2-7 | TRBV9 | CASSAWTSGPYEQYF | TGTGCCAGCAGCGCCTGGACTAGCGGGCCCTACGAGCAGTACTTC
TRBD1 | NA | TRBJ1-5 | TRBV6-5 | CASSTGTGNQPQHF | TGTGCCAGCAGTACCGGGACAGGGAATCAGCCCCAGCATTTT
NA | NA | TRBJ2-1 | TRBV30 | CAWSVRGLNYNEQFF | TGTGCCTGGAGTGTAAGAGGACTTAACTACAATGAGCAGTTCTTC
TRBD1 | NA | TRBJ2-6 | TRBV5-4 | CASSKTGAGANVLTF | TGTGCCAGCAGCAAGACAGGGGCCGGGGCCAACGTCCTGACTTTC
NA | NA | TRBJ2-3 | TRBV11-2 | CASSFSTDTQYF | TGTGCCAGCAGCTTTAGCACAGATACGCAGTATTTT
NA | NA | TRBJ2-5 | TRBV5-4 | CASTLEETQYF | TGTGCCAGCACCCTCGAAGAGACCCAGTACTTC
NA | NA | TRBJ2-5 | TRBV18 | CASSPRISEETQYF | TGTGCCAGCTCACCTCGGATAAGCGAAGAGACCCAGTACTTC
NA | few | TRBJ1-1 | TRBV30 | CAWSPGTEAFF | TGTGCCTGGAGTCCGGGGACTGAAGCTTTCTTT
NA | NA | TRBJ2-1 | TRBV4-2 | CASSQDAGLSYNEQFF | TGTGCCAGCAGCCAAGATGCAGGACTTTCCTACAATGAGCAGTTCTTC
TRBD2 | few | TRBJ2-1 | TRBV18 | CASSPAGTSGYNEQFF | TGTGCCAGCTCACCCGCCGGGACTAGCGGTTACAATGAGCAGTTCTTC